These T cell receptor beta chains were read from a single sample in a study of STAT5B mutations in CD4+ large granular lymphocyte leukemia. Data came from immunoSEQ multiplex PCR; TCRdb stores just in-frame clones and leaves some out. The sample includes 30,000 to 40,000 clones, around 80% of them seen just once. The sequencing sample was made of CD4+ T cells from blood buffy coats. These receptors were collected from a human donor in good health. Each CDR3 is given with its conserved first and last residue. A D gene is named only where the DNA matches it firmly. Clone size is not always given. Where it is, it says once, few, many or a class for expanded clones.

D gene,J gene,V gene,clone size,CDR3 DNA,CDR3 protein
TRBD2,TRBJ2-1,TRBV5-1,.,TGCGCCAGCAGCCGGTGGACTAGCGGGGACTCCTACAATGAGCAGTTCTTC,CASSRWTSGDSYNEQFF
.,TRBJ1-5,TRBV4-2,.,TGTGCCAGCAGCCAGGACCTTAGCAATCAGCCCCAGCATTTT,CASSQDLSNQPQHF
.,TRBJ1-6,TRBV5-4,few,TGTGCCAGCAGCTTGGGGGCCCGGGATTCACCCCTCCACTTT,CASSLGARDSPLHF
.,TRBJ1-1,TRBV13,once,TGTGCCAGCAGCTTAGGGACAGAGGCTGAAGCTTTCTTT,CASSLGTEAEAFF
.,TRBJ1-3,TRBV30,.,TGTGCCTGGAGTAGTTGGGAGGACTACTCTGGAAACACCATATATTTT,CAWSSWEDYSGNTIYF
.,TRBJ2-2,TRBV9,few,TGTGCCAGCAGCGTAGGTGGGGCCGGCGGGGAGCTGTTTTTT,CASSVGGAGGELFF
.,TRBJ2-2,TRBV6-5,once,TGTGCCAGCAGTTACCGCGGGGACACCGGGGAGCTGTTTTTT,CASSYRGDTGELFF
.,TRBJ1-5,TRBV10-1,.,TGCGCCAGCAGTGAGATGGCCGCCTCAGCCGGCAATCAGCCCCAGCATTTT,CASSEMAASAGNQPQHF
TRBD1,TRBJ2-7,TRBV7-2,.,TGTGCCAGCAGCTTGGACAGGGGCTTATCCTACGAGCAGTACTTC,CASSLDRGLSYEQYF
TRBD1,TRBJ1-4,TRBV6-5,.,TGTGCCAGCAGTTACGACCAGGGGGATATTGAAAAACTGTTTTTT,CASSYDQGDIEKLFF
TRBD1,TRBJ2-2,TRBV5-4,.,TGTGCCAGCAGCTTGGGCGGGACAGGGTACGCCGGGGAGCTGTTTTTT,CASSLGGTGYAGELFF
TRBD2,TRBJ2-7,TRBV11-2,.,TGTGCCAGCAGCCCGGGACTAGCCGTGCCCTACGAGCAGTACTTC,CASSPGLAVPYEQYF
.,TRBJ1-1,TRBV11-3,.,TGTGCCAGCAGCTTAGAGGCGAACACTGAAGCTTTCTTT,CASSLEANTEAFF
.,TRBJ2-3,TRBV19,.,TGTGCCAGTAGCGCCCCTGGGGAAGCAGATACGCAGTATTTT,CASSAPGEADTQYF
.,TRBJ1-1,TRBV28,.,TGTGCCAGCAGTTTAGAGTGGCTACCCGACGGGAACACTGAAGCTTTCTTT,CASSLEWLPDGNTEAFF
TRBD2,TRBJ2-3,TRBV28,.,TGTGCCAGCAGTTTAGGCGGGAGGGAAGTAGATACGCAGTATTTT,CASSLGGREVDTQYF
.,TRBJ2-2,TRBV5-1,.,TGCGCCAGCAGTCCGAGGGGCGGGGACACCGGGGAGCTGTTTTTT,CASSPRGGDTGELFF
TRBD1,TRBJ1-2,TRBV5-6,.,TGTGCCAGCAGCCAACTACCTGGACAGGACTATGGCTACACCTTC,CASSQLPGQDYGYTF
.,TRBJ2-1,TRBV7-8,.,TGTGCCAGCAGCTTAGACGGGGGAAACTACAATGAGCAGTTCTTC,CASSLDGGNYNEQFF
TRBD1,TRBJ2-1,TRBV19,.,TGTGCCAGTAGTCCACAGACAGGGAACAATGAGCAGTTCTTC,CASSPQTGNNEQFF
.,TRBJ2-5,TRBV9,.,TGTGCCAGCAGCGTAGCCGTGTGGGGTTCGCGCGAGACCCAGTACTTC,CASSVAVWGSRETQYF
.,TRBJ2-1,TRBV29-1,.,TGCAGCGCTTGGAGGGGGGGTCGATCCGGGAGTAAAACCTACAATGAGCAGTTCTTC,CSAWRGGRSGSKTYNEQFF
.,TRBJ1-4,TRBV7-9,medium-sized,TGTGCCAGCAGCTTATCAGATGCGGTGGACGGTGAAAAACTGTTTTTT,CASSLSDAVDGEKLFF
.,TRBJ2-2,TRBV15,.,TGTGCCACCAGCACAGGTCTGGGAACCGGGGAGCTGTTTTTT,CATSTGLGTGELFF
TRBD1,TRBJ1-2,TRBV5-4,few,TGTGCCAGCAGCTCTCGCCAGGGGGCGCTGGGCTACACCTTC,CASSSRQGALGYTF
TRBD2,TRBJ2-2,TRBV27,.,TGTGCCAGCAGTCCCGCGGGGGGGCGTCCCGGGGAGCTGTTTTTT,CASSPAGGRPGELFF
.,TRBJ2-5,TRBV5-1,.,TGCGCCAGCAGCCTGGAGGTCCCGGTACAAGAGACCCAGTACTTC,CASSLEVPVQETQYF
.,TRBJ2-7,TRBV5-1,.,TGCGCCAGCAGCTTGGCCGGGGCCCCCGAGCAGTACTTC,CASSLAGAPEQYF
.,TRBJ2-3,TRBV5-1,.,TGCGCCAGCAGCTTGGGTAGGGGGGCAGATACGCAGTATTTT,CASSLGRGADTQYF
TRBD2,TRBJ2-3,TRBV6-1,.,TGTGCCAGCAGTGAACTCGCGGGAGGGCCGAGAGATACGCAGTATTTT,CASSELAGGPRDTQYF
.,TRBJ2-7,TRBV7-6,.,TGTGCCAGCAGCTTATCGGACGGAGCAGCCTACGAGCAGTACTTC,CASSLSDGAAYEQYF
.,TRBJ1-4,TRBV6-5,.,TGTGCCAGCAGTTACGGGAACACGGCAACTAATGAAAAACTGTTTTTT,CASSYGNTATNEKLFF
TRBD1,TRBJ2-7,TRBV7-2,.,TGTGCCAGCAGCTTAGTAGGGACAGGGGTCCCTTACGAGCAGTACTTC,CASSLVGTGVPYEQYF
TRBD1,TRBJ1-5,TRBV5-6,.,TGTGCCAGCAGCAGGACAGGGGCCCTAAGGCCCCAGCATTTT,CASSRTGALRPQHF
.,TRBJ1-1,TRBV28,few,TGTGCCAGCAGCCCCGACACAGCTGAAGCTTTCTTT,CASSPDTAEAFF
.,TRBJ2-5,TRBV5-1,.,TGCGCCAGCAGCTCGAAGGGGCCAGAGACCCAGTACTTC,CASSSKGPETQYF
.,TRBJ1-6,TRBV5-4,.,TGTGCCAGCAGGGCCGCGGGGAGAGGTAATTCACCCCTCCACTTT,CASRAAGRGNSPLHF
.,TRBJ2-2,TRBV19,.,TGTGCCAGTAGTAGTCGGGTCAGCGACACCGGGGAGCTGTTTTTT,CASSSRVSDTGELFF
TRBD2,TRBJ2-1,TRBV5-4,.,TGTGCCAGCAACCGACTAGCGGGAGGGGACAATGAGCAGTTCTTC,CASNRLAGGDNEQFF
TRBD2,TRBJ2-2,TRBV6-5,.,TGTGCCAGCCGTGGGGGGGGTTACACCGGGGAGCTGTTTTTT,CASRGGGYTGELFF
TRBD2,TRBJ2-7,TRBV19,.,TGTGCCAGTAGTGCGGGGACTAGCGGGAACCACGAGCAGTACTTC,CASSAGTSGNHEQYF
TRBD2,TRBJ2-1,TRBV6-5,.,TGTGCCAGCAGTTCCCAAGGACTAGCGGGGAACAATGAGCAGTTCTTC,CASSSQGLAGNNEQFF
TRBD2,TRBJ2-2,TRBV2,.,TGTGCCACCGCCCTGTTGGGTAGCGGGAGTGTCACCGGGGAGCTGTTTTTT,CATALLGSGSVTGELFF
TRBD1,TRBJ1-5,TRBV7-9,.,TGTGCCAGCAGCTTAGGGACAGGGGGCTTTCAGCCCCAGCATTTT,CASSLGTGGFQPQHF
.,TRBJ1-1,TRBV19,.,TGTGCCAGTAGTACGCCAGGGGCTCCGAACACTGAAGCTTTCTTT,CASSTPGAPNTEAFF
.,TRBJ2-7,TRBV7-9,.,TGTGCCAGCAGCTTGCCCCCTCACTACGAGCAGTACTTC,CASSLPPHYEQYF
.,TRBJ1-1,TRBV30,few,TGTGCCTGGAGTGGGCCCGGACCGAACACTGAAGCTTTCTTT,CAWSGPGPNTEAFF
TRBD1,TRBJ1-2,TRBV6-6,.,TGTGCCAGCAGTCCCGACAGGGATGGCTACACCTTC,CASSPDRDGYTF
.,TRBJ2-5,TRBV27,.,TGTGCCAGCAGTTTCCAGTCCCTTTCAAGGACCCAGTACTTC,CASSFQSLSRTQYF
.,TRBJ2-2,TRBV19,.,TGTGCCAGTGGCCCGTCGATTGGAGGCGCTGGAGTTCTGAACACCGGGGAGCTGTTTTTT,CASGPSIGGAGVLNTGELFF
.,TRBJ1-1,TRBV6-6,once,TGTGCCAGCATCGGGACACTTTATGGCACTGAAGCTTTCTTT,CASIGTLYGTEAFF
.,TRBJ2-1,TRBV5-6,.,TGTGCCAGCAGTCGGGGGCCGGGACAGTTAACCTACAATGAGCAGTTCTTC,CASSRGPGQLTYNEQFF
.,TRBJ2-7,TRBV29-1,.,TGCAGCGCCCAGCGTGGGGGATACGAGCAGTACTTC,CSAQRGGYEQYF
.,TRBJ2-3,TRBV25-1,.,TGTGCCAGCAGTTCCCGCTATGGTACGCAGTATTTT,CASSSRYGTQYF
.,TRBJ1-2,TRBV4-1,few,TGCGCCAGCAGCCAAGATCGCCAGCTTAGTGGCTACACCTTC,CASSQDRQLSGYTF